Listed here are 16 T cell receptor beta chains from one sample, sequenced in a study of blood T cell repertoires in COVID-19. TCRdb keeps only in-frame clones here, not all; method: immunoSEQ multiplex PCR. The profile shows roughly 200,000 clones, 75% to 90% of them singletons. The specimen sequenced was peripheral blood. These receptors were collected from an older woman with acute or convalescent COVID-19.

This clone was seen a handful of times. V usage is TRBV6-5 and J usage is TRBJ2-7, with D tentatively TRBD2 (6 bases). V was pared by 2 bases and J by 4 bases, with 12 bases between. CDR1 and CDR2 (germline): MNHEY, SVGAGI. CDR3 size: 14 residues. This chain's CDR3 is CASSYPGREYEQYF. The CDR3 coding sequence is TGTGCCAGCAGTTACCCAGGACGGGAGTACGAGCAGTACTTC.

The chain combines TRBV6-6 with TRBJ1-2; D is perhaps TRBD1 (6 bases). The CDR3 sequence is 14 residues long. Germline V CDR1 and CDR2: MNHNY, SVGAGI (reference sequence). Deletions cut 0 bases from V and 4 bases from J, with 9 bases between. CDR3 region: CASSYSDRIYGYTF. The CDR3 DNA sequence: TGTGCCAGCAGTTACTCTGACAGGATCTATGGCTACACCTTC.

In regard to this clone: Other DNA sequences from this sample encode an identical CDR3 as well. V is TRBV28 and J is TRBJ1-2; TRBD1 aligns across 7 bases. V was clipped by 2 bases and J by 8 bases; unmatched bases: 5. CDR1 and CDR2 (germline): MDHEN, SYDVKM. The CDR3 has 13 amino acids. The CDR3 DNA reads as TGTGCCAGCAGTTTAACAGGGGTTTACGGCTACACCTTC. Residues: CASSLTGVYGYTF.

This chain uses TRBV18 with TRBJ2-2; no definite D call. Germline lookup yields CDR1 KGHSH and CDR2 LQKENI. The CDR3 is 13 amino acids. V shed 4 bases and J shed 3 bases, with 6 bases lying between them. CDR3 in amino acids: CASSLADTGELFF. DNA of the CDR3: TGTGCCAGCTCACTTGCGGACACCGGGGAGCTGTTTTTT.

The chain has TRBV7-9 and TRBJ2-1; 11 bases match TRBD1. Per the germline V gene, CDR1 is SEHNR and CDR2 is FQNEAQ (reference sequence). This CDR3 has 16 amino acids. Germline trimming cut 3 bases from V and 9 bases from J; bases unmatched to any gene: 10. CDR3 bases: TGTGCCAGCAGCTTTTCGGGACAGGGGGATAGGGGTGAGCAGTTCTTC. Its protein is CASSFSGQGDRGEQFF.

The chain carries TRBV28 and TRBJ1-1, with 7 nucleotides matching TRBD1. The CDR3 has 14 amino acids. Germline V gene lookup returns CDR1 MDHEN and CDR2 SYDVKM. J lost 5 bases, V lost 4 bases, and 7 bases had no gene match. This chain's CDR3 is CASSSQGMGTEAFF. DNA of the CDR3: TGTGCCAGCAGTTCACAGGGGATGGGGACTGAAGCTTTCTTT.

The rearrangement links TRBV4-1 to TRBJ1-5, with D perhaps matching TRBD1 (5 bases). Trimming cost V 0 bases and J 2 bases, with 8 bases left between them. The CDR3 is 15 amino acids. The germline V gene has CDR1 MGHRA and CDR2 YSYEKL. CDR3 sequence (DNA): TGCGCCAGCAGCCAAGATCAGGGTCGCAATCAGCCCCAGCATTTT. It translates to CASSQDQGRNQPQHF.

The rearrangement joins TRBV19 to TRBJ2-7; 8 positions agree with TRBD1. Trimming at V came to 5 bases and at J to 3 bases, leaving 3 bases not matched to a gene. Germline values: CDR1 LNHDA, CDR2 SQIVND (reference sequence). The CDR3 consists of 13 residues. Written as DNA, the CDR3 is TGTGCCAGTAGTCGACAGGGGCTCTACGAGCAGTACTTC. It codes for CASSRQGLYEQYF.

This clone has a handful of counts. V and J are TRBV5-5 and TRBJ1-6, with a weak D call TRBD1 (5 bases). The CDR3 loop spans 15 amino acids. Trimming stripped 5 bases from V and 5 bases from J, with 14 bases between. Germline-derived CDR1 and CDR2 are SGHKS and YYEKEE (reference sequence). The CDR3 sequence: CASRSQGINNSPLHF. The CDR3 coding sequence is TGTGCCAGCAGATCCCAGGGAATTAATAATTCACCCCTCCACTTT.

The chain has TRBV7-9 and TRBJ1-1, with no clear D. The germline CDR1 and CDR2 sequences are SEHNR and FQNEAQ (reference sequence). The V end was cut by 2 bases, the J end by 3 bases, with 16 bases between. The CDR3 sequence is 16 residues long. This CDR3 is CASSLTAPRGHTEAFF. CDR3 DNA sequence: TGTGCCAGCAGCTTAACGGCTCCCCGAGGGCACACTGAAGCTTTCTTT.

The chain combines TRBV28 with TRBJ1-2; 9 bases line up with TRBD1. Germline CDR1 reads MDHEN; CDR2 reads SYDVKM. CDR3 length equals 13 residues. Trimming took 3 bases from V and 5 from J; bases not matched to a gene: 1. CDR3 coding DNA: TGTGCCAGCAGTTTTGACAGGGGGTATGGCTACACCTTC. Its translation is CASSFDRGYGYTF.

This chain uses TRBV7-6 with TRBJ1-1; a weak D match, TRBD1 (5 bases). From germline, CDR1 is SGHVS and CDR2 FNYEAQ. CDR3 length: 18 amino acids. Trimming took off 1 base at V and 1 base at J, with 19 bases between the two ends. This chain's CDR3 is CASSLVVSGAGRNTEAFF. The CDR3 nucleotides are TGTGCCAGCAGCTTAGTTGTGTCCGGGGCGGGGAGGAACACTGAAGCTTTCTTT.

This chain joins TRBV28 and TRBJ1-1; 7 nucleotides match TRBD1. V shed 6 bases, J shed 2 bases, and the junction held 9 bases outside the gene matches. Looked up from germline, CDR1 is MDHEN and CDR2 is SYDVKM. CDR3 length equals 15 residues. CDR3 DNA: TGTGCCAGCAGGAATCTTCACAGGGGCAACACTGAAGCTTTCTTT. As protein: CASRNLHRGNTEAFF.

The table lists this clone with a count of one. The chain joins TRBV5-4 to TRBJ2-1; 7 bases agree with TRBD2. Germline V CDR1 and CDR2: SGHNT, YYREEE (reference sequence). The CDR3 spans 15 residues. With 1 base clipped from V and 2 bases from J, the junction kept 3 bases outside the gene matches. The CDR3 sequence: CASSLTSDPYNEQFF. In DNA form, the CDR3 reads TGTGCCAGCAGCTTGACTAGCGACCCCTACAATGAGCAGTTCTTC.

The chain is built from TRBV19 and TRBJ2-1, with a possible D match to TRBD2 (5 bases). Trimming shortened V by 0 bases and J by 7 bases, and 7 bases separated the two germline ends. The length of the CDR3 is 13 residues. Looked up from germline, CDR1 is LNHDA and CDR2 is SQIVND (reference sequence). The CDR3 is CASSIERANEQFF. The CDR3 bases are TGTGCCAGTAGTATAGAGCGGGCTAATGAGCAGTTCTTC. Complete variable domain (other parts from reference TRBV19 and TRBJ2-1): DGGITQSPKYLFRKEGQNVTLSCEQNLNHDAMYWYRQDPGQGLRLIYYSQIVNDFQKGDIAEGYSVSREKKESFPLTVTSAQKNPTAFYLCASSIERANEQFFGPGTRLTVL.

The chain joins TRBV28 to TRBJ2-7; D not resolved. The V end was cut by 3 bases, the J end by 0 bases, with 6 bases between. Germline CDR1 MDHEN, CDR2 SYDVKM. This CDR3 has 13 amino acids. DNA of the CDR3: TGTGCCAGCAGTTTTGTGGCCTCCTACGAGCAGTACTTC. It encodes CASSFVASYEQYF.